These 10 T cell receptor beta chains originate from one sample sequenced in a study of blood T cell repertoires in COVID-19. The protocol was immunoSEQ multiplex PCR, while the TCRdb copy is restricted to in-frame clones and leaves out a portion. The sample lists some 150,000 clones, over 70% occurring once. What was sequenced was peripheral blood. The receptors originated from a man in his fifties or sixties with acute or convalescent COVID-19.

The gene calls are TRBV6-5 and TRBJ2-3, with 9 bases aligning to TRBD1. V gave up 6 bases and J gave up 1 base; unmatched junction bases: 5. The CDR3 totals 15 residues. The germline CDR1 and CDR2 sequences are MNHEY and SVGAGI. The CDR3 sequence is CASRMTGGRTDTQYF. The CDR3 DNA follows: TGTGCCAGCAGGATGACAGGGGGACGCACAGATACGCAGTATTTT.

This rearrangement joins TRBV24-1 to TRBJ1-3; 9 nucleotides align to TRBD1. The CDR3 has 18 amino acids. The V segment lost 8 bases and the J segment 0 bases; nucleotides outside the gene matches: 13. Per germline, CDR1 KGHDR and CDR2 SFDVKD. The CDR3 DNA reads TGTGCCACCATCGCGGGACAGGGTGTCATCTGCTCTGGAAACACCATATATTTT. Translation gives CATIAGQGVICSGNTIYF.

This clone has a single count. This sample includes further DNA sequences coding for the same CDR3. The chain uses TRBV5-1 and TRBJ2-5, with a possible D match to TRBD2 (5 bases). Trimming pared 2 bases from V and 2 bases from J, leaving 7 bases between. CDR1 is SGHRS and CDR2 is YFSETQ in the germline V gene. The CDR3 is 13 residues long. This CDR3 is CASSFPGQETQYF. For the CDR3, the DNA is TGCGCCAGCAGCTTCCCGGGGCAAGAGACCCAGTACTTC.

This rearrangement joins TRBV7-6 to TRBJ1-6; D gene unclear. The CDR3 totals 17 residues. The ends were cut back, 1 base at V and 0 bases at J, with 10 bases in the middle. Germline CDR1 is SGHVS and CDR2 is FNYEAQ. The CDR3 here is CASSLDIRGSYNSPLHF. The DNA of the CDR3 is TGTGCCAGCAGCTTAGATATACGGGGCTCCTATAATTCACCCCTCCACTTT.

The V call is TRBV20-1, the J call TRBJ2-1; the match to TRBD2 covers 10 bases. With 3 bases clipped from V and 8 bases from J, the junction kept 10 bases outside the gene matches. Germline V gene sequence: CDR1 DFQATT, CDR2 SNEGSKA (reference sequence). This CDR3 has 15 amino acids. The CDR3 nucleotides read TGCAGTGCTAGTCCGGCTAGCGGGAGATCGGATGAGCAGTTCTTC. This sequence encodes CSASPASGRSDEQFF.

This clone was recorded a few times. The chain joins TRBV4-3 to TRBJ1-1, with TRBD1 matching 9 bases. With V trimmed by 0 bases and J by 11 bases, 7 bases remained unmatched. This CDR3 region has 14 residues. Looked up from germline, CDR1 is LGHNA and CDR2 is YSLEER. The CDR3 DNA reads TGCGCCAGCAGCCAAGATCTCAGGACAGGGGACGCTTTCTTT. This codes for CASSQDLRTGDAFF.

The genes are TRBV27 and TRBJ1-4; D unresolved. The CDR3 has 14 amino acids. Trimming took off 0 bases at V and 8 bases at J, with 10 bases between the two ends. CDR1 and CDR2 (germline): MNHEY, SMNVEV (reference sequence). Here the CDR3 DNA reads TGTGCCAGCAGTTTATCGTACCGGGGAGAAAAACTGTTTTTT. Protein sequence: CASSLSYRGEKLFF.

DNA for the CDR3: TGTGCCAGCAGCTCAAGGACTAGCGGGAGAATCGAGCAGTTCTTC. Encoded protein: CASSSRTSGRIEQFF. The rearrangement joins TRBV7-3 to TRBJ2-1; TRBD2 matches 13 bases. V shed 4 bases, J shed 10 bases, and the junction held 7 bases outside the gene matches. This CDR3 spans 15 amino acids. Germline CDR1 reads SGHTA; CDR2 reads FQGTGA. The variable domain in full, completed from reference TRBV7-3 and TRBJ2-1, reads GAGVSQTPSNKVTEKGKYVELRCDPISGHTALYWYRQSLGQGPEFLIYFQGTGAADDSGLPNDRFFAVRPEGSVSTLKIQRTERGDSAVYLCASSSRTSGRIEQFFGPGTRLTVL.

The chain couples TRBV4-2 to TRBJ2-2; D may be TRBD2 (5 bases). This CDR3 is 18 amino acids long. V was pared by 0 bases and J by 3 bases, with 17 bases between. Germline CDR1 is LGHNA and CDR2 is YNFKEQ. The CDR3 DNA sequence: TGTGCCAGCAGCCAAGATTTTTTAGGGAGTGCGGACACCGGGGAGCTGTTTTTT. This sequence encodes CASSQDFLGSADTGELFF.

The gene calls are TRBV27 and TRBJ1-5, with TRBD1 matching over 8 bases. V lost 5 bases and J lost 6; bases outside the gene matches: 12. There are 16 residues in the CDR3. CDR1 and CDR2 from the germline V gene are MNHEY and SMNVEV (reference sequence). CDR3 amino acids: CASSPRGQGWSQPQHF. The DNA for the CDR3 is TGTGCCAGCAGTCCCCGTGGACAGGGATGGAGTCAGCCCCAGCATTTT.